This T cell receptor (beta chain) was recovered during a study of cytomegalovirus exposure and HLA in healthy donors. The CDR3 totals 15 residues. Trimming removed 6 bases from V and 0 bases from J; junction bases left unmatched: 5. Germline V lookup: CDR1 SNHLY, CDR2 FYNNEI. A single count supports this clone. It was with 60 Vbeta and 13 Jbeta primers that the PCR ran. The repertoire was sequenced with immunoSEQ multiplex PCR; TCRdb's copy has only in-frame clones and lacks some. The sample shows some 130,000 clones, roughly 80% of them seen only once. The sample taken for sequencing was PBMCs. The J gene is TRBJ2-1, the V gene TRBV2, with 7 bases fitting TRBD2. The TCR comes from a man between 40 and 49 years old in good health and CMV-seronegative. CDR3 residues: CASRALASSYNEQFF. The CDR3, as DNA: TGTGCCAGCAGAGCACTAGCGAGCTCCTACAATGAGCAGTTCTTC.